Described below is a single T cell receptor (beta chain) sequence and its context. The target of this receptor is not known. Spanning cysteine to phenylalanine, the CDR3 consists of 13 amino acids. DNA was not recorded. Taken from the germline V gene, the CDR1 and CDR2 loops are ENHRY and SYGVKD. Library generation was performed with 5' RACE. For each TCR library, around 3,800 ng of total RNA was used. For each sample, cDNA was synthesized in eight separate reactions using SMARTScribe reverse transcriptase. During cDNA synthesis, unique molecular identifiers containing a 6-nucleotide sample barcode were introduced by template switching. TCRalpha and TCRbeta cDNA was amplified in two nested PCRs of approximately 17 and 9 cycles, and bead purification was carried out after each PCR. Before amplification, the cDNA was both treated with uracil DNA-glycosylase and purified with the QIAquick PCR purification kit. The second PCR was the step at which Illumina TruSeq-compatible adapters and sample-specific barcodes were added. Library quality and concentration were checked on TapeStation and Qubit, and libraries were pooled at 5 to 6.5 ng each. Pooled libraries were sequenced on an Illumina HiSeq2500 single-index Rapid Run with 2 x 100 bp reads and custom sequencing primers. Processing in the source paper ran as follows. MiGEC version 1.2.6 was used for UMI-based consensus assembly, which corrected PCR and sequencing errors. MiXCR version 2.1.1 was used to carry out V(D)J alignment, clonotype assembly and CDR3 extraction. To normalise gene usage, clonotype sharing and MAIT/NKT TCR abundance, the top 1000, 10 000 and 20 000 clonotypes in each sample were analysed. After downsampling to 27 000 UMIs, diversity was calculated as the inverse Simpson index using the vegan R package. Paired Mann-Whitney U tests on discordant twin pairs were used, with Benjamini-Hochberg multiple-testing correction. TCRdb reprocessed the reads, so every CDR3 protein sequence counts as one entry and DNA is not shown. The V and J calls shown here were made by TCRdb, not taken from the authors' results. The sample's records list nearly 45,000 distinct CDR3 sequences. The ten largest clones represent 5% to 6% of the sample.

From each donor, a 2.5 ml peripheral blood sample was drawn into PAXgene tubes and stored at -80 degrees C. Without T cell sorting, total RNA was isolated from whole blood using the PAXgene blood miRNA kit on an automated QIAcube. Peripheral blood from monozygotic twin pairs concordant or discordant for inflammatory bowel disease was subjected to deep TCRalpha and TCRbeta repertoire profiling with unique molecular barcoding. Smoking habits were recorded for all twin pairs, with individuals classified as current, former or never smokers. These data belong to a study of monozygotic twins with inflammatory bowel disease (dated by TCRdb to between 2017 and 2020). At the level of the whole study: The full study comprised approximately 28 monozygotic twin pairs: nine German pairs (four IBD-concordant, five IBD-discordant) and 19 IBD-discordant Danish pairs. Within discordant pairs, disease-associated traits were sought mainly by comparing IBD patients with their genetically identical healthy co-twins. Each individual had, on average, about 151 000 unique TCRalpha sequences and 181 000 unique TCRbeta sequences available for analysis.

Overall study outcomes, separate from this receptor: Compared with healthy twins, IBD patients shared fewer clonotypes with other individuals, and the difference was most pronounced in patients with signs of disease activity. TCRbeta repertoire diversity, by inverse Simpson index, was decreased in IBD patients compared with their healthy co-twins. Background noise and inter-individual variability may have been introduced into the repertoires by the differing immunosuppressive treatments among patients. No difference in repertoire similarity was observed between concordant and discordant twins, possibly owing to limited statistical power. No single strong signal or clonotype linked to IBD turned up in the results, so the idea that one exists was not supported. The analysis was unable to tell apart different T cell subtypes.

Recombination linked TRBV10-3 to TRBJ1-3. The clonotype was recovered from a human donor with ulcerative colitis or Crohn's disease, or a healthy co-twin of an affected twin (not recorded which). The sequenced material came from blood. CDR3 protein: CASSTGFGNTIYF.